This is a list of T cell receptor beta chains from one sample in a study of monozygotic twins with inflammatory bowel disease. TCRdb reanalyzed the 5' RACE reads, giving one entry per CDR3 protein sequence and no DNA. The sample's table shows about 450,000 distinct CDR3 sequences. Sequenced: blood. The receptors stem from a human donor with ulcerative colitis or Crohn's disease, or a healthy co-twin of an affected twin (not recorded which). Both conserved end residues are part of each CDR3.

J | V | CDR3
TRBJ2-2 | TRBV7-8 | CASSLVAGGPYTGELFF
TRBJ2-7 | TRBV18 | CASSPGRGGYEQYF
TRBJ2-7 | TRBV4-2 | CASSQAVSYEQYF
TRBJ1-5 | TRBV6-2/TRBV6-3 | CASSYPRKQGLAKPQHF
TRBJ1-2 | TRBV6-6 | CASSSDRPLGGYTF
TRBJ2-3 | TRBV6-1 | CASSTSGGSTDTQYF
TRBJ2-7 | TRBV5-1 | CASSLGASGPSYEQYF
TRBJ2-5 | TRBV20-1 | CSADGLAGVSRETQYF
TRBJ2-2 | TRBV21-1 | CASSKTGTARMGRNTGELFF
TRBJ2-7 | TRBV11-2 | CVSSLVPQGISEQYF
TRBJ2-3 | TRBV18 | CASSLSSTDYTDTQYF
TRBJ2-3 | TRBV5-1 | CASSFRGADTQYF
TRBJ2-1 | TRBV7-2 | CASLRDSGYNEQFF
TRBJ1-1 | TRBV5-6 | CASTFGAVNTEAFF
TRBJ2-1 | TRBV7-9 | CASSLGGIEQFF
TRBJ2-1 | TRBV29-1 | CSAWTSGTYNEQFF
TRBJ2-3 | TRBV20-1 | CSARNRGGRADTQYF
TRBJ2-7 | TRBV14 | CASSGDNSYEQYF
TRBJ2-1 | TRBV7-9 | CASSSQGGDRLYEQFF
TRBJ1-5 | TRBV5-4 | CASSSSPGNQPQHF
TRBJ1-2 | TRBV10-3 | CAISEGQYGYTF
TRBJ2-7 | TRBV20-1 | CSATELYEQYF
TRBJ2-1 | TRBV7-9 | CASSATGTAYNEQFF
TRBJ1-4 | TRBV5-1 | CASSLGGGMNEKLFF
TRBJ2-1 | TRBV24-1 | CATSDLGSGRARNEQFF
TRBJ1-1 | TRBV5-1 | CASSSDGRGDTEAFF
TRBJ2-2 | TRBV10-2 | CASRDLNTGELFF
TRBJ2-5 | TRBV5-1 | CASSPQAGRQETQYF
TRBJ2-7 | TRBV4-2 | CASGTSGTYEQYF
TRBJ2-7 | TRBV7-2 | CASGLALSSYEQYF